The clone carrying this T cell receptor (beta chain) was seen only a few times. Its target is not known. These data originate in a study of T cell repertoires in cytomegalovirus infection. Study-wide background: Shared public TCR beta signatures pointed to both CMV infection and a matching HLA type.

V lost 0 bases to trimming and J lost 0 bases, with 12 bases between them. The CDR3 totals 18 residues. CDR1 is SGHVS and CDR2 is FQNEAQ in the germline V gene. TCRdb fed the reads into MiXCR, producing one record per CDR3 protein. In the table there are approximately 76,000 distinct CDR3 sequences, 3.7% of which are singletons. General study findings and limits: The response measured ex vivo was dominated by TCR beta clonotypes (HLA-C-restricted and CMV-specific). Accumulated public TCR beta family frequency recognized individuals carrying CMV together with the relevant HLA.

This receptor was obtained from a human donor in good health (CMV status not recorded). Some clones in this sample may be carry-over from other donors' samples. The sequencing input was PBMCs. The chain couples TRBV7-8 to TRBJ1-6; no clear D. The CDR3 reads CASSLASLTSSYNSPLHF. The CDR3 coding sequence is TGTGCCAGCAGCTTAGCCTCCCTTACGAGCTCCTATAATTCACCCCTCCACTTT.